The sequence of this T cell receptor beta chain was determined in a study of monozygotic twins with cystic fibrosis. About the study: Libraries were built from approximately 3 micrograms of fragmented DNA using about 14 PCR cycles. General observations from the study: Clonality was generally low (median around 0.01), higher in the most severe patients.

This CDR3 spans 14 amino acids. V was trimmed by 0 bases and J by 3 bases, leaving 6 bases between them. CDR1 is MNHNY and CDR2 is SVGAGI in the germline V gene (reference sequence). Produced via immunoSEQ multiplex PCR; TCRdb's table is partial and in-frame only. This sample has 20,000 or so clones; just under 90% occur once, and the top ten carry approximately 1.2%. About this clone itself: What it recognizes is unknown.

This chain links TRBV6-6 with TRBJ1-3; D ambiguous. This receptor was obtained from a woman aged 30 to 39 with cystic fibrosis. Source material: blood. CDR3 loop: CASSYSNSGNTIYF. The CDR3 nucleotides read TGTGCCAGCAGTTACTCCAATAGTGGAAACACCATATATTTT.